The entry below describes one T cell receptor (beta chain). No antigen is known for it. One end of the junction does not line up with germline, which may come from a read error. This sample is drawn from a study of post-analysis software for immune sequencing data. Overall study results and limits: Roughly five TRBV segments appeared more often in patients than in controls, and TRBV5-6, TRBV5-1 and TRBV20-1 were among these. Compared with controls, patients showed significantly lower normalized Chao1 diversity.

The CDR3 has 13 residues. Germline values: CDR1 MNHNY, CDR2 SVGAGI (reference sequence). Unique molecular identifiers were present in the TCR beta cDNA libraries. It was from roughly 0.93 to 9.6 million T cells that 500,000 to 600,000 cDNA molecules came. TCRdb reanalysed the PCR reads using MiXCR and keeps one entry per CDR3 protein. The data contain around 770,000 distinct CDR3 sequences, around 45% of them seen just once; the ten biggest clones take up 4.9%. The TCR sequence derives from a girl between 10 and 17 years old with multiple sclerosis. The V gene is TRBV6-6, the J gene TRBJ1-2; tentative D call: TRBD1 (6 bases). The sequencing sample was made of blood. CDR3 bases: TGTGCCAGCAGCTCGACACTACTCGGGGGCTGCACCTTC. Translating gives CASSSTLLGGCTF.